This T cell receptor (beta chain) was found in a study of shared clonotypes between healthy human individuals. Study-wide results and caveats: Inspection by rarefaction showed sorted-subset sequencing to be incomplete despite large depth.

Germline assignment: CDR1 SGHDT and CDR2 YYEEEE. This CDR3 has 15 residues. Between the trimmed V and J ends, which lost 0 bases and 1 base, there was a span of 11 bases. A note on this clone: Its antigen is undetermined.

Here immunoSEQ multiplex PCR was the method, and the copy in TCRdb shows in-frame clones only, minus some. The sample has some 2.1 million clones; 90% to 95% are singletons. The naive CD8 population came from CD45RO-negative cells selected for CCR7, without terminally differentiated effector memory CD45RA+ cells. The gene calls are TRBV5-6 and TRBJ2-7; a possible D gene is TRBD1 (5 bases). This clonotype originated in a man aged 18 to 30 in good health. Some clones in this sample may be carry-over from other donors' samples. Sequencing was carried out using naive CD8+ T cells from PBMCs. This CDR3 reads CASSLASGRSYEQYF. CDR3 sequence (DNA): TGTGCCAGCAGCTTGGCTTCAGGGCGATCCTACGAGCAGTACTTC.